This TCR beta chain is drawn from a study of identical twins' blood T cells. Study in general: About twelve libraries, six alpha and six beta, gave approximately 50 million reads.

CDR1 and CDR2 from the germline V gene are SGDLS and YYNGEE. The CDR3 consists of 15 residues. Trimming stripped 5 bases from V and 2 bases from J, with 14 bases between. Each TCR cDNA library carried sample-specific barcodes on both ends. In the source study's methods: Per-library CDR3 reads ranged roughly 2 to 4 million; clonotypes, ~90,000 to ~550,000. TCRdb reprocessed the 5' RACE reads via MiXCR and lists one record per CDR3 protein. The V and J calls were not made by the authors but by TCRdb's processing. This table has 300,000 to 450,000 distinct CDR3 sequences, over 25% appearing once. What was sequenced was PBMCs. V is TRBV9 and J is TRBJ2-1; a weak D match, TRBD2 (6 bases). The receptor's source is a woman aged 18 to 55 in good health. DNA of the CDR3: TGTGCCAGCAGTGACGGGGGAGTCCCCTACAATGAGCAGTTCTTC. Translated, it gives CASSDGGVPYNEQFF.